The 3 T cell receptor beta chains presented below share a single source sample, sequenced in a study of T cells in Graves' hyperthyroidism and ophthalmopathy. RNA transcripts gave rise to amplified TCR beta CDR3 regions. TCR CDR3 underwent first-round RT-PCR with the HTBI primer set. TCRdb analysed the multiplex PCR reads with MiXCR anew, one entry per CDR3 protein. The table lists over 700,000 distinct CDR3 sequences, approximately 19% of them singletons. The sample was blood. These receptors were taken from a woman aged 50 to 65 with Graves' hyperthyroidism that later progressed to Graves' ophthalmopathy.

The chain recombines TRBV6-1 with TRBJ1-5, with a weak D call TRBD1 (5 bases). Per the germline V gene, CDR1 is MNHNS and CDR2 is SASEGT. This CDR3 is 14 amino acids long. V lost 6 bases, J lost 4 bases, and 13 bases lay in between. The CDR3 DNA sequence: TGTGCCAGCAGCGTGGGTTGGGGGAATCAGCCCCAGCATTTT. As protein: CASSVGWGNQPQHF.

This clonotype was detected only once. A much larger clone sits a single nucleotide away, making a read error possible. V is TRBV29-1 and J is TRBJ1-5; D ambiguous. There are 15 residues in the CDR3. Germline V gene lookup returns CDR1 SQVTM and CDR2 ANQGSEA. The V end lost 4 bases, the J end lost 0 bases, and 13 bases lay between the germline ends. The CDR3 spells CSVGNSACSNQPQHF. Written as DNA, the CDR3 is TGCAGCGTTGGAAACAGCGCCTGTAGCAATCAGCCCCAGCATTTT. Drawing the rest from reference TRBV29-1 and TRBJ1-5, the complete variable domain is SAVISQKPSRDICQRGTSLTIQCQVDSQVTMMFWYRQQPGQSLTLIATANQGSEATYESGFVIDKFPISRPNLTFSTLTVSNMSPEDSSIYLCSVGNSACSNQPQHFGDGTRLSIL.

This clonotype showed up many times. The rearrangement joins TRBV7-3 to TRBJ1-1, with no clear D. V was cut by 8 bases and J by 0 bases, with 10 bases left in between. This CDR3 has 13 amino acids. Germline V gene lookup returns CDR1 SGHTA and CDR2 FQGTGA. The CDR3 DNA follows: TGTGCCAGCTCCAACAATTTGAACACTGAAGCTTTCTTT. Its protein product is CASSNNLNTEAFF.